This T cell receptor beta chain originates from a study of blood T cell repertoires in COVID-19. On the study more broadly: Sites across the United States, Italy and Spain contributed samples from acute and convalescent COVID-19.

Looked up from germline, CDR1 is MDHEN and CDR2 is SYDVKM. Unmatched junction bases numbered 10, after V lost 3 bases and J lost 3 bases. The CDR3 is 16 residues long. Authors' data handling: Nucleated cell number was recorded as an estimate derived from reference gene primer amplification. Using immunoSEQ multiplex PCR, the repertoire was profiled, and TCRdb retains in-frame clones only, with some absent. D and trimming were read from the DNA, whereas the V and J calls and clone size are those reported in that table. Altogether about 140,000 clones are present, about 83% being singletons, with the ten largest covering more than 4%.

The receptor comes from a woman aged 40-49 years with acute or convalescent COVID-19. The sequencing sample was made of peripheral blood. The chain is built from TRBV28 and TRBJ1-2, with 7 bases that match TRBD1. CDR3 sequence (DNA): TGTGCCAGCAGTTTGCTAGGGGGCGCCGTGGACTATGGCTACACCTTC. Translating it yields CASSLLGGAVDYGYTF.